This T cell receptor beta chain was recovered during a study of a mutant IDH1 vaccine in newly diagnosed glioma. Turning to the study itself: Averaging 40.4 years of age, treated patients were roughly 60% male and 37.5% female. Earlier treatment was radiotherapy, temozolomide, or both, with most getting both.

Sequenced by immunoSEQ multiplex PCR; TCRdb stores in-frame clones only, minus some. The sample has tens of thousands of clones, 75% to 90% seen once. The study's findings and limits: Of the patients, about 95% had vaccine-induced immune responses.

This clone appeared once. What it binds is not known. Time point specified: baseline, week 1 (first vaccination visit). Treatment defined: pre-vaccination baseline after standard-of-care therapy. The astrocytomas were IDH1-mutant, ATRX-negative, and WHO grade 3 or 4. The CDR3 runs 12 residues. CDR1 is SGHRS and CDR2 is YFSETQ in the germline V gene. The V end lost 1 base, the J end lost 8 bases, and 6 bases lay between the germline ends. J is TRBJ1-4 and V is TRBV5-1; a possible D gene is TRBD1 (5 bases). The sequence came from a middle-aged man with glioma. The sequenced sample was PBMCs, obtained from a glioma patient treated with radiotherapy, temozolomide or both. For the CDR3, the DNA is TGCGCCAGCAGCTTGTACAGGGAAAAACTGTTTTTT. Translation gives CASSLYREKLFF. The entire variable domain, with the rest obtained from reference TRBV5-1 and TRBJ1-4, is as follows: KAGVTQTPRYLIKTRGQQVTLSCSPISGHRSVSWYQQTPGQGLQFLFEYFSETQRNKGNFPGRFSGRQFSNSRSEMNVSTLELGDSALYLCASSLYREKLFFGSGTQLSVL.